Each of the 8 T cell receptor beta chains below was sequenced from the same sample in a study of lymphopenia after photon versus proton radiotherapy. TCRdb's copy holds only in-frame clones and misses some; the assay was immunoSEQ multiplex PCR. The profile shows tens of thousands of clones, 70% to 85% of them singletons. Sequencing used peripheral blood, obtained from a patient treated with proton-based radiotherapy. These receptors were obtained from a woman in her 70s with pancreatic cancer.

V gene TRBV30 combines with J gene TRBJ1-5; 10 nucleotides line up with TRBD1. Unmatched junction bases numbered 9, after V lost 2 bases and J lost 5 bases. This CDR3 has 16 residues. Germline V gene sequence: CDR1 GTSNPN, CDR2 SVGIG (reference sequence). The CDR3 region is CAWSLAGTGVYQPQHF. The DNA for the CDR3 is TGTGCCTGGAGTCTAGCCGGGACAGGGGTTTATCAGCCCCAGCATTTT.

This chain connects TRBV30 to TRBJ1-2; a weak D match, TRBD1 (6 bases). V shed 4 bases and J shed 8 bases, with 17 bases lying between them. The CDR3 totals 13 residues. Germline loops: CDR1 GTSNPN, CDR2 SVGIG (reference sequence). The DNA of the CDR3 is TGTGCCTGGACCCTTCAAGGGAGGGGGGGCTACACCTTC. Protein sequence: CAWTLQGRGGYTF.

This chain uses TRBV6-1 with TRBJ1-1; D ambiguous. The CDR3 extends over 14 amino acids. Trimming took 3 bases from V and 0 from J, leaving 8 bases between them. The V gene's germline CDR1 is MNHNS and CDR2 SASEGT. The CDR3 loop reads CASSEGKMNTEAFF. In DNA form, the CDR3 reads TGTGCCAGCAGTGAGGGGAAAATGAACACTGAAGCTTTCTTT.

In its sample, this clone was seen a few times. The J gene is TRBJ2-1, the V gene TRBV27, with 9 bases identical to TRBD1. CDR1 is MNHEY, CDR2 SMNVEV, per germline (reference sequence). Losses at the gene ends were 7 bases for V and 6 bases for J; bases not matched to a gene: 10. The CDR3 runs 15 residues. CDR3 sequence: CASTPPGQGSNEQFF. For the CDR3, the DNA is TGTGCCAGCACCCCACCGGGACAGGGTTCCAATGAGCAGTTCTTC.

This clone appeared once. The chain joins TRBV27 to TRBJ2-5; D unclear. The CDR3 is 13 residues long. CDR1 is MNHEY, CDR2 SMNVEV, per germline (reference sequence). The V and J ends lost 1 base and 4 bases respectively, with 7 bases between them. The CDR3: CASSLYGVETQYF. The DNA of the CDR3 is TGTGCCAGCAGTTTATATGGGGTAGAGACCCAGTACTTC.

The V call is TRBV5-4, the J call TRBJ2-3, with 10 nucleotides matching TRBD2. This CDR3 comprises 15 residues. With V trimmed by 9 bases and J by 4 bases, 11 bases remained unmatched. The germline V gene has CDR1 SGHNT and CDR2 YYREEE (reference sequence). The CDR3 region is CAISRASGSPDTQYF. CDR3 in DNA: TGTGCCATATCACGGGCTAGCGGGAGTCCAGATACGCAGTATTTT.

The V gene is TRBV6-6, the J gene TRBJ1-3; maybe TRBD1 (6 bases). The CDR3 sequence is 15 residues long. V lost 2 bases, J lost 0 bases, and 8 bases lay in between. Germline V gives CDR1 MNHNY, CDR2 SVGAGI (reference sequence). The CDR3 nucleotides read TGTGCCAGCAGTTACGAGGGGGTCTCTGGAAACACCATATATTTT. Translated, it gives CASSYEGVSGNTIYF.

This chain uses TRBV7-2 with TRBJ2-1; 15 nucleotides line up with TRBD2. Germline V gives CDR1 SGHTA, CDR2 FQGNSA. The CDR3 loop spans 18 amino acids. The junction had 9 bases not matched to a gene; V was cut back by 3 bases and J by 6 bases. Here the CDR3 DNA reads TGTGCCAGCAGCTTGGGGACTAGCGGGAGGAGGCTGGGCAATGAGCAGTTCTTC. Translation gives CASSLGTSGRRLGNEQFF. The full variable domain, completed using reference TRBV7-2 and TRBJ2-1, is GAGVSQSPSNKVTEKGKDVELRCDPISGHTALYWYRQSLGQGLEFLIYFQGNSAPDKSGLPSDRFSAERTGGSVSTLTIQRTQQEDSAVYLCASSLGTSGRRLGNEQFFGPGTRLTVL.